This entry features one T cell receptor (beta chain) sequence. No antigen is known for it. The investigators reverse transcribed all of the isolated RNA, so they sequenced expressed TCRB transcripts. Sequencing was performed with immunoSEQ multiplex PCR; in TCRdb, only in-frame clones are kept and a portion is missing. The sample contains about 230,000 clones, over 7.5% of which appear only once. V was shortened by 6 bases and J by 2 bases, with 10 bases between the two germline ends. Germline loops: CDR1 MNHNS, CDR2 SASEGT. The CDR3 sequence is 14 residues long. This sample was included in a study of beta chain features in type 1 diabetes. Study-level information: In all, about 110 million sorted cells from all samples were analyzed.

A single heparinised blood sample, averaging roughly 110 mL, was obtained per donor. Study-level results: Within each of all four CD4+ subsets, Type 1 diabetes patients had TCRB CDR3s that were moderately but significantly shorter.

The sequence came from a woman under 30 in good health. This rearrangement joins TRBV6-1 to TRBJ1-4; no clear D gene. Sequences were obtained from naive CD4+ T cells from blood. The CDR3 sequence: CASSPRWTNEKLFF. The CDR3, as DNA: TGTGCCAGCAGCCCCAGGTGGACTAATGAAAAACTGTTTTTT.